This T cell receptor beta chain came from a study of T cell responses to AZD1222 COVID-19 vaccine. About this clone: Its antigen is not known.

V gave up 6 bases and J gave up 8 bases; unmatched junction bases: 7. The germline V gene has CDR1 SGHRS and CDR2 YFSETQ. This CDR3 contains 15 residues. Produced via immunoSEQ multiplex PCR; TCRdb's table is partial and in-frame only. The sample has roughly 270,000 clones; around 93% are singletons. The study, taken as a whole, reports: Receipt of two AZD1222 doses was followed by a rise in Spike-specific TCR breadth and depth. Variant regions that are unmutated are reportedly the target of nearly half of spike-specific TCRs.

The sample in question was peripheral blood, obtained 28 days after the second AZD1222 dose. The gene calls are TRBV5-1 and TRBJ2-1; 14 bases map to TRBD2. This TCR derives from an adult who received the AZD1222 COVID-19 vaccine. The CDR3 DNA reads TGCGCCAGCAAGGTGACTAGCGGGAGGGCCCATGAGCAGTTCTTC. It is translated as CASKVTSGRAHEQFF.